These T cell receptor beta chains were read from a single sample in a study of tumor-infiltrating lymphocytes in primary liver carcinoma. TCRdb fed the multiplex PCR reads into MiXCR, producing one record per CDR3 protein. The sample shows approximately 330,000 distinct CDR3 sequences, roughly 61% of them seen only once. The sample consisted of peripheral blood. All receptors come from a middle-aged man with primary liver carcinoma and hepatitis B virus infection. The CDR3 runs from the conserved cysteine through the conserved F or W. Fields, in order: D gene, J gene, V gene, clone size, CDR3 protein, CDR3 DNA. A D gene is named only where the DNA matches it firmly. For some rows the clone size is stated as once, few or many, or as a class when expanded; others skip it.

d_call: -
j_call: TRBJ2-5
v_call: TRBV4-3
clone_size: many
cdr3_aa: CASSRTGPRETQYF
cdr3_nt: TGCGCCAGCAGCCGTACCGGGCCCAGGGAGACCCAGTACTTC

d_call: TRBD1
j_call: TRBJ2-7
v_call: TRBV6-1
clone_size: -
cdr3_aa: CASNEREQGAYVPDYEQYF
cdr3_nt: TGTGCCAGCAATGAGAGGGAACAGGGGGCGTACGTACCAGACTACGAGCAGTACTTC

d_call: -
j_call: TRBJ1-5
v_call: TRBV5-6
clone_size: few
cdr3_aa: CASRLLRGNQPQHF
cdr3_nt: TGTGCCAGCAGGCTTCTTAGGGGCAATCAGCCCCAGCATTTT

d_call: TRBD2
j_call: TRBJ2-1
v_call: TRBV11-2
clone_size: -
cdr3_aa: CASSSRGLAEEDYEQFF
cdr3_nt: TGTGCCAGCAGCTCACGCGGACTAGCAGAAGAAGACTATGAGCAGTTCTTC

d_call: TRBD1
j_call: TRBJ2-7
v_call: TRBV28
clone_size: -
cdr3_aa: CASSLYFKPRDRDSYEQYF
cdr3_nt: TGTGCCAGCAGCTTATATTTCAAACCGAGGGACAGGGACTCCTACGAGCAGTACTTC

d_call: -
j_call: TRBJ2-4
v_call: TRBV6-1
clone_size: -
cdr3_aa: CASSGIGLDIQYF
cdr3_nt: TGTGCCAGCAGTGGTATAGGGCTGGACATTCAGTACTTC

d_call: -
j_call: TRBJ2-3
v_call: TRBV11-2
clone_size: -
cdr3_aa: CASSFHAAGLTDTQYF
cdr3_nt: TGTGCCAGCAGCTTTCATGCGGCAGGACTCACAGATACGCAGTATTTT

d_call: TRBD1
j_call: TRBJ2-4
v_call: TRBV12-3/TRBV12-4
clone_size: once
cdr3_aa: CANSFQGTGKNIQYF
cdr3_nt: TGTGCCAACAGTTTTCAAGGGACAGGGAAAAACATCCAGTACTTC

d_call: -
j_call: TRBJ1-5
v_call: TRBV6-5
clone_size: few
cdr3_aa: CASSYSSPYSNQPQHF
cdr3_nt: TGTGCCAGCAGTTACTCATCGCCCTATAGCAATCAGCCCCAGCATTTT

d_call: TRBD2
j_call: TRBJ2-5
v_call: TRBV11-2
clone_size: many
cdr3_aa: CASSFLPSGQETQYF
cdr3_nt: TGTGCCAGCAGCTTCCTTCCTAGCGGCCAAGAGACCCAGTACTTC

d_call: TRBD2
j_call: TRBJ2-1
v_call: TRBV6-6
clone_size: -
cdr3_aa: CASSGGREANNEQFF
cdr3_nt: TGTGCCAGCAGTGGGGGACGGGAGGCAAACAATGAGCAGTTCTTC

d_call: -
j_call: TRBJ2-5
v_call: TRBV10-2
clone_size: -
cdr3_aa: CASRILGTQYF
cdr3_nt: TGCGCCAGCCGGATCCTGGGGACCCAGTACTTC

d_call: -
j_call: TRBJ1-1
v_call: TRBV11-2
clone_size: -
cdr3_aa: CASNLGRTFAAYF
cdr3_nt: TGTGCCAGCAACTTAGGACGGACGTTTGCGGCTTACTTT

d_call: -
j_call: TRBJ2-1
v_call: TRBV11-2
clone_size: few
cdr3_aa: CASSFGRSSNEQFF
cdr3_nt: TGTGCCAGCAGCTTTGGGCGTAGCTCCAATGAGCAGTTCTTC

d_call: -
j_call: TRBJ1-6
v_call: TRBV6-2/TRBV6-3
clone_size: many
cdr3_aa: CASSLIEKDLRNSPLHF
cdr3_nt: TGTGCCAGCAGTTTAATCGAAAAGGACCTTAGGAATTCACCCCTCCACTTT

d_call: -
j_call: TRBJ1-2
v_call: TRBV6-6
clone_size: -
cdr3_aa: CASRNNGRGASGYTF
cdr3_nt: TGTGCCAGCAGGAATAATGGACGGGGGGCGTCTGGCTACACCTTC

d_call: -
j_call: TRBJ2-5
v_call: TRBV4-1
clone_size: -
cdr3_aa: CVSSQGAGTDGYQETQYF
cdr3_nt: TGCGTTAGCAGCCAAGGTGCTGGGACCGATGGGTACCAAGAGACCCAGTACTTC

d_call: -
j_call: TRBJ1-5
v_call: TRBV6-1
clone_size: few
cdr3_aa: CASSALTPRDMGNQPQHF
cdr3_nt: TGTGCCAGCAGTGCATTGACCCCCAGGGACATGGGCAATCAGCCCCAGCATTTT

d_call: -
j_call: TRBJ2-1
v_call: TRBV10-3
clone_size: -
cdr3_aa: CATRRGDGEQFF
cdr3_nt: TGTGCTACCCGTAGGGGGGATGGAGAGCAGTTCTTC

d_call: -
j_call: TRBJ2-1
v_call: TRBV12-3/TRBV12-4
clone_size: many
cdr3_aa: CASSLGDLNEQFF
cdr3_nt: TGTGCCAGCAGTTTAGGGGACCTGAATGAGCAGTTCTTC

d_call: -
j_call: TRBJ2-2
v_call: TRBV11-2
clone_size: -
cdr3_aa: CASSRSSPGVTGELFF
cdr3_nt: TGTGCCAGCAGCCGCAGTTCGCCTGGGGTCACTGGGGAGCTGTTTTTT

d_call: -
j_call: TRBJ1-1
v_call: TRBV6-2/TRBV6-3
clone_size: many
cdr3_aa: CASSYSRRVNTEAFF
cdr3_nt: TGTGCCAGCAGTTACTCGCGAAGAGTGAACACTGAAGCTTTCTTT

d_call: TRBD2
j_call: TRBJ2-7
v_call: TRBV11-2
clone_size: once
cdr3_aa: CAGSLERGGGFF
cdr3_nt: TGTGCCGGCAGCTTAGAGCGGGGGGGCGGATTCTTC

d_call: -
j_call: TRBJ1-4
v_call: TRBV6-2/TRBV6-3
clone_size: -
cdr3_aa: CASSYGGTGNEKLFF
cdr3_nt: TGTGCCAGCAGTTACGGAGGAACGGGGAATGAAAAACTGTTTTTT

d_call: TRBD1
j_call: TRBJ1-4
v_call: TRBV2
clone_size: -
cdr3_aa: CASNLSGQENEKLFF
cdr3_nt: TGTGCCAGCAACCTGTCGGGACAGGAAAATGAAAAACTGTTTTTT

d_call: TRBD2
j_call: TRBJ2-1
v_call: TRBV11-2
clone_size: -
cdr3_aa: CASVHTSGSFNEQLF
cdr3_nt: TGTGCCAGCGTACACACTAGCGGGAGCTTCAACGAGCAGCTCTTC

d_call: TRBD2
j_call: TRBJ2-1
v_call: TRBV4-3
clone_size: -
cdr3_aa: CASSQDHQLAGLGQIF
cdr3_nt: TGCGCCAGCAGCCAAGATCATCAACTAGCGGGTCTTGGGCAGATCTTC

d_call: TRBD2
j_call: TRBJ2-5
v_call: TRBV11-2
clone_size: -
cdr3_aa: CAGSFVATSGIQETQYF
cdr3_nt: TGTGCCGGCAGCTTCGTCGCGACTAGCGGCATTCAAGAGACCCAGTACTTC

d_call: -
j_call: TRBJ2-5
v_call: TRBV11-3
clone_size: -
cdr3_aa: CASSFIPEETEYF
cdr3_nt: TGTGCCAGCAGCTTTATACCGGAGGAGACCGAGTACTTC

d_call: -
j_call: TRBJ2-7
v_call: TRBV12-3/TRBV12-4
clone_size: few
cdr3_aa: CASSLEEDHSYEQYF
cdr3_nt: TGTGCCAGCAGTTTGGAGGAGGACCACTCCTACGAGCAGTACTTC

d_call: TRBD2
j_call: TRBJ2-1
v_call: TRBV11-2
clone_size: -
cdr3_aa: CASSPRGSGPYNEQFF
cdr3_nt: TGTGCGAGCAGCCCCCGAGGTAGCGGGCCCTACAATGAGCAGTTCTTC

d_call: -
j_call: TRBJ1-2
v_call: TRBV5-1
clone_size: many
cdr3_aa: CASSLENYGYTF
cdr3_nt: TGTGCCAGCAGCTTAGAAAACTATGGCTACACCTTC

d_call: -
j_call: TRBJ2-3
v_call: TRBV5-6
clone_size: many
cdr3_aa: CASSLARGTSTDTQYF
cdr3_nt: TGTGCCAGCAGCTTGGCTCGGGGGACTAGCACAGATACGCAGTATTTT

d_call: -
j_call: TRBJ2-7
v_call: TRBV2
clone_size: -
cdr3_aa: CASSEQSGNEQYF
cdr3_nt: TGTGCCAGCAGTGAACAATCCGGCAACGAGCAGTACTTC

d_call: -
j_call: TRBJ2-3
v_call: TRBV5-4
clone_size: -
cdr3_aa: CASSNRGTDTRYF
cdr3_nt: TGTGCCAGCAGTAACCGGGGCACAGATACGCGGTATTTT

d_call: -
j_call: TRBJ2-6
v_call: TRBV11-2
clone_size: -
cdr3_aa: CASSLDLGTGANILTF
cdr3_nt: TGTGCCAGCAGCTTAGATCTCGGGACTGGTGCCAACATCCTGACTTTC

d_call: TRBD1
j_call: TRBJ1-5
v_call: TRBV9
clone_size: -
cdr3_aa: CASSVTGAQPQHF
cdr3_nt: TGTGCCAGCAGCGTTACAGGGGCTCAGCCCCAGCATTTT

d_call: TRBD2
j_call: TRBJ2-5
v_call: TRBV5-6
clone_size: -
cdr3_aa: CASSPLVGGREETQYF
cdr3_nt: TGTGCCAGCAGCCCGCTGGTGGGAGGGCGGGAAGAGACCCAGTACTTC

d_call: -
j_call: TRBJ2-7
v_call: TRBV11-2
clone_size: -
cdr3_aa: CASSHRGTYKQYF
cdr3_nt: TGTGCCAGCAGCCACAGAGGCACCTACAAGCAGTACTTC

d_call: TRBD2
j_call: TRBJ2-3
v_call: TRBV11-1
clone_size: once
cdr3_aa: CASSLWTSAPPRYF
cdr3_nt: TGTGCCAGCAGCCTATGGACTAGCGCGCCTCCTCGGTATTTT

d_call: -
j_call: TRBJ1-1
v_call: TRBV30
clone_size: -
cdr3_aa: CAWSQGMNTKAFF
cdr3_nt: TGTGCCTGGAGCCAGGGAATGAACACTAAAGCTTTCTTT

d_call: TRBD1
j_call: TRBJ1-3
v_call: TRBV6-2/TRBV6-3
clone_size: many
cdr3_aa: CASSDPTGTGNTIYF
cdr3_nt: TGTGCCAGCAGTGACCCGACAGGGACTGGAAACACCATATATTTT

d_call: -
j_call: TRBJ2-2
v_call: TRBV11-3
clone_size: -
cdr3_aa: CASSLSGGANIGELFF
cdr3_nt: TGTGCCAGCAGCTTAAGTGGGGGCGCGAACATCGGGGAGCTGTTTTTT

d_call: -
j_call: TRBJ2-7
v_call: TRBV11-2
clone_size: -
cdr3_aa: CASSSVTTEQYF
cdr3_nt: TGTGCCAGCAGCTCCGTAACAACCGAGCAGTACTTC

d_call: TRBD2
j_call: TRBJ2-1
v_call: TRBV6-5
clone_size: -
cdr3_aa: CASSYLSSSGSYNEQFF
cdr3_nt: TGTGCCAGCAGTTACTTGAGTAGCAGCGGGAGTTACAATGAGCAGTTCTTC

d_call: TRBD2
j_call: TRBJ2-1
v_call: TRBV11-2
clone_size: -
cdr3_aa: CASSPGLVSEQFF
cdr3_nt: TGTGCCAGCAGCCCCGGACTAGTGAGTGAGCAGTTCTTC

d_call: -
j_call: TRBJ2-4
v_call: TRBV6-1
clone_size: -
cdr3_aa: CASSGWPRDLVKNIQYF
cdr3_nt: TGTGCCAGTAGCGGATGGCCAAGGGATTTAGTCAAAAACATTCAGTACTTC

d_call: TRBD1
j_call: TRBJ2-7
v_call: TRBV7-9
clone_size: few
cdr3_aa: CASGIDRGFGEQYF
cdr3_nt: TGTGCCAGCGGGATCGACAGGGGTTTCGGGGAGCAGTACTTC